This T cell receptor beta chain came from a study of blood T cell repertoires in COVID-19 (dated by TCRdb to 2020 to 2021). In the study overall: Samples covering the acute and convalescent phases of COVID-19 were provided by collaborators in the United States, Italy and Spain. The prospective study material was composed of cDNA or gDNA derived from T cells, B-cell-depleted T cells, or PBMCs. Subjects who had been exposed to COVID-19, were actively infected with it, or had recovered from it provided the deeply sampled blood TCRbeta repertoires that made up the dataset. The repertoires were released in a freely available public database intended as a resource for research on the immune response to SARS-CoV-2. Samples were obtained from the ongoing ImmuneRACE study (first 160 participants) and from 1,200 or so subjects provided by 6 global collaborators. A de-identified subject ID, COVID-19 status, age in years and sex were almost always included in the sample metadata. Where available, HLA class I and class II types were taken from metadata supplied by the sample provider and were not determined by assay-based typing. The investigation overall reported the following: How much clinical and demographic metadata was included differed by source and by participant, and the metadata was provided uncurated.

Each collaborating institution followed its own protocols to collect whole blood in K2EDTA tubes. For TCRbeta analysis, collaborators shipped samples in one of three forms: frozen whole blood, isolated PBMCs, or DNA extracted from either of those sample types. Its CDR3 holds 15 amino acids, cysteine through phenylalanine. Here the CDR3 DNA is all that survives: 45 bases in frame from base 1. CDR1 PRHDT and CDR2 FYEKMQ were looked up in the germline V gene (reference sequence). A distance of 11 bases separates the germline ends of V and J, which lose 0 bases and 2 bases respectively. To note about this clone: Its antigen remains undetermined. No base-level quality is on record; no much larger clone is a single base apart.

The immunoSEQ Assay, a bias-controlled multiplex PCR, was used to amplify TCRbeta CDR3 regions from genomic DNA. Regarding the original processing steps: The number of nucleated cells in each sample was estimated by amplification of reference gene primers within the assay. To quantify the absolute abundance of each unique TCRbeta CDR3 rearrangement, sequence reads were collapsed and filtered. For each sample, productive Simpson clonality was calculated by taking the square root of Simpson's diversity index across productive rearrangements. TCRdb retrieved this table from immuneACCESS and kept in-frame rearrangements only. Not all clones are present; in checked studies, unresolved V genes account for under half, and no reason is known for the remainder. V, J and clone size are taken as reported in that table, and D and trimming were inferred from the DNA itself. This sample has about 120,000 clones in its table, and around 89% of those were observed once. Approximately 19% of the sample comes from the top ten.

Here the chain combines TRBV13 and TRBJ2-7; perhaps TRBD1 is the D gene, with 6 bases matching. Sequencing was performed on peripheral blood. This receptor was identified in a human donor with acute or convalescent COVID-19. The donor label of this sample is uncertain. Here is the DNA: TGTGCCAGCAGCTTAGGCAGGGGTATTGCCTACGAGCAGTACTTC. This sequence encodes CASSLGRGIAYEQYF.